This TCR beta chain was found in a study of beta chain features in type 1 diabetes. Regarding the study as a whole: Lower insertion and higher deletion counts appeared at VDJ junctions in type 1 diabetes patients. Moderate but significant shortening of TCRB CDR3s was recorded in all four CD4+ subsets from Type 1 diabetes patients. cDNA sequencing could over-represent cells with high TCR expression.

As concerns this clone: The antigen remains unidentified.

Expressed TCRB transcripts were sequenced because the isolated RNA had all been reverse transcribed beforehand. Roughly 3.6 million reads per sample on average were obtained from naive, central memory and regulatory T cell samples. The assay was immunoSEQ multiplex PCR, and TCRdb's table has in-frame clones only and misses some. The sample records 400,000 to 550,000 clones, approximately 10% being singletons. The sample taken for sequencing was naive CD4+ T cells from blood. This clonotype was sampled from a woman aged 18-29 years in good health.

CDR3 coding DNA: TGTGCCAGCAGCCGGCTAGCGGGGATTACAGATACGCAGTATTTT. Translating gives CASSRLAGITDTQYF. V and J are TRBV7-2 and TRBJ2-3; 9 nucleotides align to TRBD2. Looked up from germline, CDR1 is SGHTA and CDR2 is FQGNSA. The CDR3 covers 15 residues. V was clipped by 5 bases and J by 3 bases; unmatched bases: 6. The variable domain in full, completed from reference TRBV7-2 and TRBJ2-3, reads GAGVSQSPSNKVTEKGKDVELRCDPISGHTALYWYRQSLGQGLEFLIYFQGNSAPDKSGLPSDRFSAERTGGSVSTLTIQRTQQEDSAVYLCASSRLAGITDTQYFGPGTRLTVL.